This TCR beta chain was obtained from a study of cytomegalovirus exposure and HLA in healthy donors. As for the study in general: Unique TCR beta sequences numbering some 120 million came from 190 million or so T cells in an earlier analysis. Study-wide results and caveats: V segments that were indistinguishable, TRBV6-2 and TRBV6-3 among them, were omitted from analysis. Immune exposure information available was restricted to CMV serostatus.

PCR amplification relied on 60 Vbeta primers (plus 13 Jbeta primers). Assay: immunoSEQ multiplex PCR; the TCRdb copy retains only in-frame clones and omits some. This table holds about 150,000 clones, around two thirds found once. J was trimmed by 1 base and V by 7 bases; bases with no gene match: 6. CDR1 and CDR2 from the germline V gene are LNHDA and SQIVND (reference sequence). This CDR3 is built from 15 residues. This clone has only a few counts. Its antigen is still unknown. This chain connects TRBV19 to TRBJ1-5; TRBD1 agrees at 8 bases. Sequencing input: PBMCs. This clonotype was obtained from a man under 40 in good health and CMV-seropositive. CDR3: CASILGQGSNQPQHF. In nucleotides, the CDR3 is TGTGCCAGTATTCTTGGACAGGGAAGCAATCAGCCCCAGCATTTT.